This record looks at one T cell receptor (beta chain) sequence and its context. The data originate from a study of control samples from healthy donors and cancer patients. Trimming removed 2 bases from V and 7 bases from J; junction bases left unmatched: 2. There are 13 residues in the CDR3. Germline lookup yields CDR1 MNHEY and CDR2 SVGAGI. Sequencing used immunoSEQ multiplex PCR; TCRdb keeps in-frame clones, though not all of them. The sample consists of about 120,000 clones, approximately 92% of them appearing once. This chain uses TRBV6-5 with TRBJ2-1; 7 bases are shared with TRBD2. This TCR was recovered from a woman in her 50s with colorectal cancer. Input material: PBMCs. The CDR3 here is CASSYTGLNEQFF. The DNA of the CDR3 is TGTGCCAGCAGTTACACGGGACTAAATGAGCAGTTCTTC.